Included here is one TCR beta chain sequence, with context. Seattle-derived patients entered the study during active infection and were followed longitudinally. This sample stems from a study of blood T cell repertoires in COVID-19. Study background: The United States, Italy and Spain provided the acute and convalescent COVID-19 samples. T cells, B-cell-depleted T cells, or PBMCs supplied cDNA or gDNA.

Germline CDR1 is MNHEY and CDR2 is SVGEGT. Unmatched junction bases numbered 10, after V lost 2 bases and J lost 2 bases. The CDR3 covers 19 residues. Sequenced by immunoSEQ multiplex PCR; TCRdb stores in-frame clones only, minus some. The data hold about 250,000 clones, with approximately 90% observed a single time. The clonotype originates from a woman in her 30s with COVID-19, enrolled during active disease. Sequenced input: peripheral blood. The chain is built from TRBV6-2 or TRBV6-3 and TRBJ2-3; 13 nucleotides agree with TRBD2. The CDR3 region is CASSYQPGLAGTSTDTQYF. The CDR3 nucleotides are TGTGCCAGCAGTTACCAGCCGGGACTAGCGGGGACTTCCACAGATACGCAGTATTTT.